The rows below give T cell receptor beta chains drawn from one sample of a study of T cells in Graves' hyperthyroidism and ophthalmopathy. Each CDR3 protein is one row after TCRdb ran MiXCR on the multiplex PCR reads. The repertoire holds hundreds of thousands of distinct CDR3 sequences, 12% to 15% seen once, with roughly 10% in the top ten. The sequenced sample consisted of blood. Every receptor here comes from a woman in her late teens or twenties with Graves' hyperthyroidism. Both conserved end residues are trimmed from each CDR3. D genes are given only for firm matches. Clone size is stated in some rows and not others, as once, few, many or a class when expanded.

>few|TRBJ2-7|TRBV6-1|NA
ASSDGTVKVHEQY
>NA|TRBJ2-5|TRBV28|NA
ASSLWLAGSTQY
>many|TRBJ1-1|TRBV18|NA
ASSSDRSLNTEAF
>many|TRBJ1-2|TRBV12-3/TRBV12-4|NA
ASSFPRFLANYGYT
>many|TRBJ2-3|TRBV2|NA
ASSEDSQNTQY
>many|TRBJ2-5|TRBV20-1|NA
SARDSVNQETQY
>few|TRBJ2-5|TRBV6-1|NA
ASRGFAETQY
>few|TRBJ1-4|TRBV30|NA
AWSTSPITGEKLF
>many|TRBJ2-2|TRBV11-3|NA
ASSLPSGELF
>many|TRBJ1-1|TRBV2|TRBD1
ASSDLLEGAVTEAF
>many|TRBJ2-7|TRBV5-6|NA
ASSFGVYEQY
>many|TRBJ1-2|TRBV12-3/TRBV12-4|NA
ASSFNPQPGAGGYT
>NA|TRBJ2-7|TRBV11-2|NA
ASTPGHQGGYEQY
>NA|TRBJ2-1|TRBV5-1|TRBD2
ASRRLAGGVGEQF
>many|TRBJ2-7|TRBV7-2|TRBD2
ASSFRLAGIYEQY
>NA|TRBJ1-2|TRBV6-2/TRBV6-3|NA
ASSYSGGAGYT
>NA|TRBJ2-5|TRBV20-1|NA
SARLDRTGTQY
>NA|TRBJ1-4|TRBV7-9|NA
ASSLAAVPNEKLF
>NA|TRBJ1-1|TRBV29-1|NA
SVGPVNTEAF
>NA|TRBJ1-4|TRBV14|NA
ASSQVAWTQNEKLF
>many|TRBJ2-2|TRBV7-9|NA
ASSLRSGANTGELF
>many|TRBJ2-3|TRBV6-1|NA
ASRNLGELADTQY
>NA|TRBJ1-1|TRBV6-2/TRBV6-3|NA
ASSQPENTEAF
>many|TRBJ1-1|TRBV18|NA
ASFRQGRGGTEAF
>few|TRBJ2-5|TRBV19|TRBD1
ASSDRGEQETQY
>NA|TRBJ1-5|TRBV12-3/TRBV12-4|NA
ASAPEGGQPQH
>NA|TRBJ2-1|TRBV9|TRBD2
ASSDTIAGSYNEQF
>few|TRBJ2-1|TRBV12-3/TRBV12-4|TRBD2
ASSLRTSLGEQF
>NA|TRBJ1-5|TRBV7-9|NA
ASSLDQGWQPQH
>NA|TRBJ1-5|TRBV10-3|NA
AIRAGEAHQPQH
>many|TRBJ2-5|TRBV2|TRBD2
ASSDRGGETQY
>many|TRBJ1-1|TRBV6-1|NA
ASSYLGVNTEAF
>NA|TRBJ1-1|TRBV29-1|NA
SVGRSNTEAF